These 29 T cell receptor beta chains came from one sample sequenced in a study of T cell clusters in autoimmune cytopenias. TRB was amplified from 250 ng of peripheral blood genomic DNA per sample. TRB rearrangements were amplified by touch-down multiplex PCR with mixed TRB-A/B primers. TCRdb re-called the multiplex PCR reads; every CDR3 protein appears as one record, without DNA. The listing contains about 4,200 distinct CDR3 sequences. This same sample was also taken into another study, of T cell repertoires in aging, cancer and after chemotherapy.

The sequenced material came from peripheral blood. Receptor source: a human donor in good health.

The chain has TRBV6-6 and TRBJ2-7; TCRdb reports TRBD1, a call that lacks DNA to check it against. Germline V lookup: CDR1 MNHNY, CDR2 SVGAGI (reference sequence). This CDR3 is built from 13 residues. This chain's CDR3 is CASSLQGFHEQYF.

The genes are TRBV12-3 or TRBV12-4 and TRBJ2-5; TCRdb proposes TRBD1, but this gene call is untestable without DNA. The CDR3 is made up of 13 amino acids. The CDR3 protein is CASTPPDGETQYF.

Measured by frequency, this clonotype is medium-sized. The J gene is TRBJ2-3, the V gene TRBV19; TCRdb's D gene call, TRBD1, goes unchecked for lack of DNA. Germline V gene lookup returns CDR1 LNHDA and CDR2 SQIVND (reference sequence). This CDR3 is built from 15 residues. CDR3 protein: CASSKGVHSTDTQYF. Using reference TRBV19 and TRBJ2-3 for the parts outside the CDR3, the full variable domain is DGGITQSPKYLFRKEGQNVTLSCEQNLNHDAMYWYRQDPGQGLRLIYYSQIVNDFQKGDIAEGYSVSREKKESFPLTVTSAQKNPTAFYLCASSKGVHSTDTQYFGPGTRLTVL.

The rearrangement joins TRBV7-9 to TRBJ2-3; TCRdb designates TRBD2, a call that cannot be tested without DNA. The CDR3 contains 15 residues. The germline V gene has CDR1 SEHNR and CDR2 FQNEAQ (reference sequence). The CDR3 is CASSLDRGIRDTQYF.

The V gene is TRBV6-5, the J gene TRBJ2-2; TCRdb reports TRBD1, a call that lacks DNA to check it against. CDR1 is MNHEY and CDR2 is SVGAGI in the germline V gene. The CDR3 has 16 residues. The CDR3 sequence: CASSDSKGGAGGELFF.

This clonotype ranks as medium-sized in terms of frequency. J is TRBJ2-5 and V is TRBV29-1; the TCRdb call, TRBD2, lacks DNA for checking. This CDR3 contains 18 residues. Germline lookup yields CDR1 SQVTM and CDR2 ANQGSEA. CDR3 sequence reads: CSVAGGKLGTSGMETQYF.

The CDR3: CASSLGRGRNLLTDTQYF. The chain uses TRBV5-6 and TRBJ2-3; there is no DNA to check the TCRdb D call of TRBD1. The CDR3 sequence is 18 residues long. CDR1 SGHDT and CDR2 YYEEEE come from the germline V gene.

The chain is built from TRBV5-6 and TRBJ2-7; TCRdb's assignment of TRBD2 cannot be checked, as there is no DNA. CDR3 length: 17 residues. In germline, CDR1 is SGHDT, CDR2 YYEEEE. CDR3 residues: CASRRRARDWISYEQYF.

This clonotype is deemed medium-sized by its frequency. This chain connects TRBV27 to TRBJ2-2. The CDR3 covers 14 residues. CDR1 and CDR2 from the germline V gene are MNHEY and SMNVEV (reference sequence). The CDR3 loop is CASSLTRNTGELFF.

The J gene is TRBJ2-3, the V gene TRBV19. The CDR3 runs 12 residues. Germline V CDR1 and CDR2: LNHDA, SQIVND (reference sequence). The CDR3: CASRLSGDTQYF.

The chain combines TRBV19 with TRBJ2-1; TCRdb proposes TRBD2, but this gene call is untestable without DNA. The CDR3 is 15 residues long. The germline gives CDR1 LNHDA, CDR2 SQIVND (reference sequence). The CDR3 spells CASSISSGAYNEQFF.

This chain uses TRBV5-1 with TRBJ2-2; TCRdb outputs TRBD2, but without DNA this stays unchecked. The CDR3 is 15 amino acids. The germline V gene has CDR1 SGHRS and CDR2 YFSETQ. This chain's CDR3 is CASSLGGMFSGELFF.

The chain uses TRBV6-2 or TRBV6-3 and TRBJ2-1; without DNA, the TCRdb call of TRBD1 cannot be checked. The CDR3 runs 11 residues. CDR1 is MNHEY and CDR2 is SVGEGT in the germline V gene. The CDR3: CASSSPYLQFF.

The rearrangement links TRBV19 to TRBJ2-1. This CDR3 comprises 12 residues. Germline CDR1 reads LNHDA; CDR2 reads SQIVND (reference sequence). The CDR3 protein is CASSIDRWEQFF.

According to its frequency, this clonotype is medium-sized. The gene calls are TRBV27 and TRBJ1-6; as DNA is missing, the TRBD1 call by TCRdb cannot be tested. The CDR3 contains 15 residues. In germline, CDR1 is MNHEY, CDR2 SMNVEV (reference sequence). The CDR3: CASSAPGQSNSPLHF.

V is TRBV24-1 and J is TRBJ2-2; TCRdb's D gene call, TRBD2, goes unchecked for lack of DNA. Germline loops: CDR1 KGHDR, CDR2 SFDVKD. This CDR3 has 16 amino acids. The CDR3 is CATSEQLAINTGELFF.

The J gene is TRBJ2-2, the V gene TRBV5-5; TCRdb lists TRBD2, though no DNA is available to test this call. The CDR3 covers 19 residues. CDR1 and CDR2 (germline): SGHKS, YYEKEE (reference sequence). The CDR3: CASSQSFSGGRANTGELFF. Based on the CDR3 plus reference TRBV5-5 and TRBJ2-2, the full variable domain is DAGVTQSPTHLIKTRGQQVTLRCSPISGHKSVSWYQQVLGQGPQFIFQYYEKEERGRGNFPDRFSARQFPNYSSELNVNALLLGDSALYLCASSQSFSGGRANTGELFFGEGSRLTVL.

The rearrangement uses TRBV12-3 or TRBV12-4 and TRBJ2-7. The CDR3 sequence is 12 residues long. CDR3 sequence reads: CASSLLGNKQYF.

The chain combines TRBV12-3 or TRBV12-4 with TRBJ2-1; the TCRdb D gene call, TRBD1, has no DNA to confirm it. The CDR3 sequence is 14 residues long. The CDR3: CAINPGQTTNEQFF.

This clonotype is medium-sized by frequency. The genes are TRBV19 and TRBJ2-1. Germline V gives CDR1 LNHDA, CDR2 SQIVND (reference sequence). The CDR3 is 13 amino acids. This CDR3 reads CASMRGSYNEQFF.

The genes are TRBV19 and TRBJ2-4; TCRdb calls TRBD1, which cannot be checked without DNA. Germline loops: CDR1 LNHDA, CDR2 SQIVND (reference sequence). The CDR3 is 16 amino acids. CDR3 sequence: CASSMLDRGSKNIQYF.

This chain uses TRBV6-2 or TRBV6-3 with TRBJ2-3. The CDR3 is made up of 14 amino acids. Germline CDR1 MNHEY, CDR2 SVGEGT. The CDR3 reads CASSLGMPTDTQYF.

The chain links TRBV12-3 or TRBV12-4 to TRBJ2-3; TCRdb's D call of TRBD2 is untestable without DNA. CDR3 length equals 16 residues. The CDR3 sequence: CASRPRLAGYAPTQYF.

The rearrangement joins TRBV19 to TRBJ1-5; TCRdb's D call of TRBD1 is untestable without DNA. The germline CDR1 and CDR2 sequences are LNHDA and SQIVND (reference sequence). This CDR3 contains 14 residues. The CDR3 sequence is CASSRGGGNQPQHF.

The CDR3 loop reads CASSSPTGSYEQYF. V gene TRBV5-5 combines with J gene TRBJ2-7; TCRdb lists TRBD1, though no DNA is available to test this call. Germline V gene data show CDR1 as SGHKS and CDR2 as YYEKEE (reference sequence). The CDR3 consists of 14 residues.

V is TRBV30 and J is TRBJ2-3. The CDR3 consists of 14 residues. Germline V gene data show CDR1 as GTSNPN and CDR2 as SVGIG (reference sequence). The CDR3: CAWRIYYTDNTQYF.

Measured by frequency, this clonotype is medium-sized. The chain links TRBV19 to TRBJ2-5; TCRdb proposes TRBD1, but this gene call is untestable without DNA. Germline loops: CDR1 LNHDA, CDR2 SQIVND (reference sequence). CDR3 size: 13 residues. The CDR3 protein is CASSISSRGELYF.

This chain uses TRBV6-4 with TRBJ2-3; TCRdb indicates TRBD1, and absent DNA this call remains unverified. The CDR3 extends over 16 amino acids. Per germline, CDR1 MRHNA and CDR2 SNTAGT. The CDR3 sequence is CASSDSPGGLTDTQYF.

The rearrangement joins TRBV19 to TRBJ2-5; with no DNA, the TCRdb D assignment of TRBD2 cannot be verified. Germline V lookup: CDR1 LNHDA, CDR2 SQIVND (reference sequence). The CDR3 covers 17 residues. The CDR3 sequence is CASSIQLAGAERGTQYF.